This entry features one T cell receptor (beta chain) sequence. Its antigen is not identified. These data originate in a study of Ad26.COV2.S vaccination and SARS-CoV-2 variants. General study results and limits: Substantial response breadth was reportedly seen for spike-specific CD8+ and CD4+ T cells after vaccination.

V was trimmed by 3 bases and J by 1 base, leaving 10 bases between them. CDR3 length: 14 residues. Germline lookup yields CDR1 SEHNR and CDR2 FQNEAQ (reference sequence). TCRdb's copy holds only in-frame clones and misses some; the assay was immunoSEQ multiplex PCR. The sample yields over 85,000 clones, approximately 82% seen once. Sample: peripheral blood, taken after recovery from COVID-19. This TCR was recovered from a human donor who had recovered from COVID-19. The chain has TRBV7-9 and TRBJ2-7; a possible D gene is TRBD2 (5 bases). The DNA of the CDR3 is TGTGCCAGCAGCTTTGCGGGCAAGTCCTACGAGCAGTACTTC. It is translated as CASSFAGKSYEQYF.